What follows are 20 T cell receptor beta chains derived from one specimen sequenced in a study of T cells in Graves' hyperthyroidism and ophthalmopathy. TCR beta CDR3 regions were amplified from RNA. HTBI primers drove first-round RT-PCR of the TCR CDR3. TCRdb re-called the multiplex PCR reads with MiXCR, one entry per CDR3 protein. The top ten clones hold more than 6% of a sample with nearly 600,000 distinct CDR3 sequences, 13% to 15% of them seen once. The sequenced sample consisted of blood. The receptors stem from a woman in her late teens or twenties with Graves' ophthalmopathy.

The chain has TRBV27 and TRBJ1-1, with unresolved D. Germline CDR1 and CDR2: MNHEY and SMNVEV (reference sequence). V was cut by 5 bases and J by 4 bases, with 11 bases left in between. The CDR3 loop spans 13 amino acids. Here the CDR3 reads CASSLKYLTEAFF. CDR3 bases: TGTGCCAGCAGTCTAAAGTACCTCACTGAAGCTTTCTTT.

This clonotype was observed many times. This chain connects TRBV2 to TRBJ2-5, with 9 nucleotides matching TRBD1. CDR1 and CDR2 (germline): SNHLY, FYNNEI. The CDR3 totals 13 residues. The junction had 3 bases not matched to a gene; V was cut back by 3 bases and J by 7 bases. The chain's CDR3 is CASSEEQGATQYF. The CDR3 coding sequence is TGTGCCAGCAGTGAGGAACAGGGGGCGACCCAGTACTTC.

CDR3 protein: CASSPIGVYNEQFF. The CDR3 nucleotides read TGTGCCAGTAGTCCGATAGGAGTTTACAATGAGCAGTTCTTC. The chain links TRBV19 to TRBJ2-1; D remains ambiguous. V was pared by 5 bases and J by 4 bases, with 12 bases between. The germline V gene has CDR1 LNHDA and CDR2 SQIVND (reference sequence). The CDR3 has 14 residues.

This clonotype was recorded many times. The CDR3 DNA reads TGTGCCAGCAGCGCCCTAGCGGGAGTATTCTATGAGCAGTTCTTC. As protein: CASSALAGVFYEQFF. The rearrangement links TRBV7-2 to TRBJ2-1, with TRBD2 matching over 10 bases. Germline-derived CDR1 and CDR2 are SGHTA and FQGNSA. The length of the CDR3 is 15 residues. The trim removed 5 bases at V and 8 bases at J, leaving 9 bases unmatched.

The sample holds a few counts of this clonotype. The genes are TRBV6-4 and TRBJ1-1, with TRBD1 identical over 7 bases. This CDR3 contains 14 residues. With 4 bases clipped from V and 1 base from J, the junction kept 3 bases outside the gene matches. Germline values: CDR1 MRHNA, CDR2 SNTAGT. The CDR3 bases are TGTGCCAGCAGTGCAGGGGGGTCGAACACTGAAGCTTTCTTT. As protein: CASSAGGSNTEAFF.

V and J are TRBV6-1 and TRBJ2-6; D is unresolved. This CDR3 is built from 15 residues. The germline V gene has CDR1 MNHNS and CDR2 SASEGT. V dropped 6 bases and J dropped 0 bases, with 9 bases sitting between them. The CDR3 sequence: CASRQTHSGANVLTF. The CDR3 nucleotides read TGTGCCAGCAGGCAGACTCACTCTGGGGCCAACGTCCTGACTTTC.

The chain is built from TRBV5-1 and TRBJ2-1; D not resolved. V lost 4 bases to trimming and J lost 0 bases, with 17 bases between them. CDR3 length: 17 residues. Germline V gene data show CDR1 as SGHRS and CDR2 as YFSETQ. Here the CDR3 DNA reads TGCGCCAGCAGCGGCCGCCGAAGGCTGGGCTCCTACAATGAGCAGTTCTTC. This gives the protein CASSGRRRLGSYNEQFF. The full variable domain, rest sourced from reference TRBV5-1 and TRBJ2-1, is KAGVTQTPRYLIKTRGQQVTLSCSPISGHRSVSWYQQTPGQGLQFLFEYFSETQRNKGNFPGRFSGRQFSNSRSEMNVSTLELGDSALYLCASSGRRRLGSYNEQFFGPGTRLTVL.

This clonotype was detected once. The genes are TRBV3-1 and TRBJ2-1, with D perhaps matching TRBD1 (5 bases). This CDR3 has 18 amino acids. Trimming took 2 bases from V and 5 from J, leaving 22 bases between them. The V gene's germline CDR1 is LGHDT and CDR2 YNNKEL (reference sequence). As DNA, the CDR3 is TGTGCCAGCAGCCAACTTTTCCCCCTCACTCAGGGTAACAATGAGCAGTTCTTC. It codes for CASSQLFPLTQGNNEQFF.

In this sample, this clonotype turned up a few times. The chain recombines TRBV18 with TRBJ2-7, with D uncertain. The length of the CDR3 is 14 residues. The V and J ends lost 6 bases and 3 bases respectively, with 15 bases between them. Germline CDR1 and CDR2: KGHSH and LQKENI. CDR3 sequence: CASSRPVASYEQYF. In DNA, the CDR3 is TGTGCCAGCTCCCGACCTGTGGCGAGCTACGAGCAGTACTTC.

This clonotype was recorded many times. The chain uses TRBV6-1 and TRBJ2-1; 8 positions match TRBD2. The CDR3 has 15 amino acids. The V gene's germline CDR1 is MNHNS and CDR2 SASEGT. The J segment lost 5 bases and the V segment lost 8 bases, leaving 11 bases of the junction unmatched. CDR3 nucleotide sequence: TGTGCCAGCCGCCTGGCGGGGGGAAGTGACAATGAGCAGTTCTTC. Its protein product is CASRLAGGSDNEQFF.

J is TRBJ2-2 and V is TRBV19, with 10 bases lining up with TRBD2. The germline V gene encodes CDR1 LNHDA and CDR2 SQIVND (reference sequence). The CDR3 spans 15 residues. The J segment lost 5 bases and the V segment lost 7 bases, leaving 7 bases of the junction unmatched. CDR3 protein: CASKASGSDTGELFF. The CDR3 nucleotides read TGTGCCAGTAAGGCTAGCGGGAGTGATACCGGGGAGCTGTTTTTT.

This clonotype was seen more than once but under ten times. The V call is TRBV19, the J call TRBJ1-1; D not certain. The V gene lost 6 bases and the J gene lost 3 bases, with 17 bases spanning the gap. This CDR3 contains 15 residues. CDR1 is LNHDA, CDR2 SQIVND, per germline (reference sequence). CDR3 coding DNA: TGTGCCAGTAGATTTGTGAGGGAGAGGGACACTGAAGCTTTCTTT. Translating gives CASRFVRERDTEAFF.

This clonotype was seen ten or more times. V usage is TRBV9 and J usage is TRBJ2-7; the match to TRBD1 covers 9 bases. This CDR3 has 15 amino acids. Germline-derived CDR1 and CDR2 are SGDLS and YYNGEE. V shed 1 base and J 2 bases; nucleotides not matched to a gene: 4. The CDR3 sequence: CASSVHHRGPYEQYF. For the CDR3, the DNA is TGTGCCAGCAGCGTACACCACAGGGGGCCCTACGAGCAGTACTTC.

This chain connects TRBV27 to TRBJ1-2, with 8 bases fitting TRBD1. The CDR3 runs 11 residues. The germline gives CDR1 MNHEY, CDR2 SMNVEV (reference sequence). The J segment lost 8 bases and the V segment lost 10 bases, leaving 6 bases of the junction unmatched. CDR3 residues: CATQGARGYTF. CDR3 DNA: TGTGCCACCCAGGGGGCGCGAGGCTACACCTTC.

The chain recombines TRBV5-6 with TRBJ2-7; 12 bases fit TRBD1. The germline V gene encodes CDR1 SGHDT and CDR2 YYEEEE. The J segment lost 5 bases and the V segment lost 3 bases, leaving 3 bases of the junction unmatched. The CDR3 length is 14 residues. The CDR3 DNA sequence: TGTGCCAGCAGCTGGGGGACAGGGGGCCACGAGCAGTACTTC. Translation gives CASSWGTGGHEQYF. The whole variable domain, filled in from reference TRBV5-6 and TRBJ2-7, reads DAGVTQSPTHLIKTRGQQVTLRCSPKSGHDTVSWYQQALGQGPQFIFQYYEEEERQRGNFPDRFSGHQFPNYSSELNVNALLLGDSALYLCASSWGTGGHEQYFGPGTRLTVT.

This clonotype was observed at least ten times. The genes are TRBV11-2 and TRBJ2-7, with D possibly matching TRBD1 (6 bases). This CDR3 has 15 residues. CDR1 is SGHAT and CDR2 is FQNNGV in the germline V gene. V was trimmed by 1 base and J by 4 bases, leaving 14 bases between them. CDR3 loop: CASSLGTTGLYEQYF. CDR3 nucleotide sequence: TGTGCCAGCAGCTTAGGGACGACAGGATTATACGAGCAGTACTTC.

This clonotype was counted ten times or more. The chain uses TRBV28 and TRBJ2-1; TRBD2 aligns across 10 bases. In germline, CDR1 is MDHEN, CDR2 SYDVKM. V gave up 6 bases and J gave up 2 bases; unmatched junction bases: 7. The CDR3 has 16 amino acids. In DNA form, the CDR3 reads TGTGCCAGCAGCCCCTTAGCGGGAGGAACCTACAATGAGCAGTTCTTC. Encoded protein: CASSPLAGGTYNEQFF.

This clonotype has just a few counts. The chain links TRBV5-5 to TRBJ2-2; D is perhaps TRBD1 (6 bases). Trimming took 5 bases from V and 4 from J, leaving 15 bases between them. The CDR3 covers 15 residues. CDR1 and CDR2 (germline): SGHKS, YYEKEE (reference sequence). The CDR3: CASRSGVLGTGELFF. The DNA of the CDR3 is TGTGCCAGCAGATCAGGGGTGTTGGGCACCGGGGAGCTGTTTTTT.

In its sample, this clonotype was seen many times. V gene TRBV6-6 combines with J gene TRBJ2-5; D is ambiguous. The germline gives CDR1 MNHNY, CDR2 SVGAGI (reference sequence). V lost 0 bases to trimming and J lost 4 bases, with 9 bases between them. This CDR3 is built from 14 residues. In DNA, the CDR3 is TGTGCCAGCAGTTACTCAGGTTCCCCAGAGACCCAGTACTTC. This codes for CASSYSGSPETQYF.

This clonotype turned up a few times. This chain links TRBV10-3 with TRBJ2-1; 13 positions match TRBD2. CDR3 length equals 14 residues. Germline CDR1 and CDR2: ENHRY and SYGVKD. The J segment lost 10 bases and the V segment lost 6 bases, leaving 6 bases of the junction unmatched. CDR3 loop: CAISNPGLAGEQFF. The DNA of the CDR3 is TGTGCCATCAGCAATCCGGGACTAGCGGGGGAGCAGTTCTTC.